Shown below are 18 T cell receptor beta chains from a single sample sequenced in a study of T cells after yellow fever vaccination. TCRdb re-called the 5' RACE reads through MiXCR, storing one row per CDR3 protein. The sample includes about 330,000 distinct CDR3 sequences, roughly 6.8% of them seen just once. Sequencing was performed on PBMCs, taken about 41 days after the first yellow fever vaccination. Source of these receptors: a man in his late teens or twenties who received the YFV17D yellow fever vaccine.

This clonotype was counted at least ten times. One end of the junction does not line up with germline, which may come from a read error. The chain links TRBV5-1 to TRBJ2-3; 10 nucleotides agree with TRBD2. From germline, CDR1 is SGHRS and CDR2 YFSETQ. The CDR3 has 14 residues. The CDR3 DNA follows: TGTGCCAGCAGTCTAGCGGGGGGCACAGATACGCAGTATTTT. It is translated as CASSLAGGTDTQYF.

The chain couples TRBV7-2 to TRBJ1-3; 7 nucleotides line up with TRBD1. Germline assignment: CDR1 SGHTA and CDR2 FQGNSA. The CDR3 covers 16 residues. V dropped 5 bases and J dropped 0; count of bases not matched to a gene: 7. The chain's CDR3 is CASSADRITSGNTIYF. The CDR3 region has the DNA TGTGCCAGCAGCGCGGACAGGATTACCTCTGGAAACACCATATATTTT.

The gene calls are TRBV4-1 and TRBJ1-5; possibly TRBD1 for D (5 bases). CDR1 is MGHRA, CDR2 YSYEKL, per germline. The V gene lost 1 base and the J gene lost 4 bases, with 14 bases spanning the gap. CDR3 size: 16 residues. Here the CDR3 reads CASSQVLRQKNQPQHF. CDR3 bases: TGCGCCAGCAGCCAAGTTCTCCGACAGAAGAATCAGCCCCAGCATTTT.

This clonotype was observed many times. V is TRBV4-3 and J is TRBJ2-2; D gene ambiguous. This CDR3 contains 13 residues. Deletions cut 0 bases from V and 6 bases from J, with 5 bases between. Germline CDR1 and CDR2: LGHNA and YSLEER. For the CDR3, the DNA is TGCGCCAGCAGCCAAGAGATCCCCGGGGAGCTGTTTTTT. It is translated as CASSQEIPGELFF.

This clonotype was counted between two and nine times. The CDR3 nucleotides are TGTGCCAGCAGCTTGGCGGGGTCGCAGTATTTT. It yields the protein CASSLAGSQYF. The rearrangement links TRBV7-2 to TRBJ2-3, with D perhaps TRBD2 (6 bases). The CDR3 sequence is 11 residues long. CDR1 SGHTA and CDR2 FQGNSA come from the germline V gene. Trimming took off 3 bases at V and 10 bases at J, with 8 bases between the two ends.

The sample holds a few counts of this clonotype. V usage is TRBV2 and J usage is TRBJ2-2, with D perhaps being TRBD1 or TRBD2 (6 bases each). Germline CDR1 SNHLY, CDR2 FYNNEI. The V end was cut by 6 bases, the J end by 8 bases, with 16 bases between. This CDR3 region has 14 residues. The CDR3: CASRGGLTVGELFF. The CDR3 DNA follows: TGTGCCAGCAGGGGGGGCCTTACCGTAGGGGAGCTGTTTTTT.

The table lists this clonotype with a few counts. The chain couples TRBV5-6 to TRBJ2-4, with 7 bases that match TRBD1. The germline gives CDR1 SGHDT, CDR2 YYEEEE. This CDR3 contains 16 residues. With V trimmed by 4 bases and J by 0 bases, 7 bases remained unmatched. CDR3 sequence reads: CASSRQGSGAKNIQYF. DNA for the CDR3: TGTGCCAGCAGCAGACAGGGCAGTGGAGCCAAAAACATTCAGTACTTC. The full variable domain, its missing parts supplied by reference TRBV5-6 and TRBJ2-4, is DAGVTQSPTHLIKTRGQQVTLRCSPKSGHDTVSWYQQALGQGPQFIFQYYEEEERQRGNFPDRFSGHQFPNYSSELNVNALLLGDSALYLCASSRQGSGAKNIQYFGAGTRLSVL.

There are a few counts of this clonotype. The chain joins TRBV7-2 to TRBJ2-5; no clear D. V lost 10 bases to trimming and J lost 1 base, with 16 bases between them. The CDR3 runs 14 residues. Germline CDR1 SGHTA, CDR2 FQGNSA. As DNA, the CDR3 is TGTGCCACCCGGAGAGGTGATTCCCAAGAGACCCAGTACTTC. Its translation is CATRRGDSQETQYF. Full variable domain (rest looked up from reference TRBV7-2 and TRBJ2-5): GAGVSQSPSNKVTEKGKDVELRCDPISGHTALYWYRQSLGQGLEFLIYFQGNSAPDKSGLPSDRFSAERTGGSVSTLTIQRTQQEDSAVYLCATRRGDSQETQYFGPGTRLLVL.

This clonotype was seen only a few times. V gene TRBV20-1 combines with J gene TRBJ2-3, with D perhaps TRBD1 or TRBD2 (5 bases each). Germline V gene lookup returns CDR1 DFQATT and CDR2 SNEGSKA (reference sequence). This CDR3 spans 14 amino acids. Deletions cut 1 base from V and 3 bases from J, with 11 bases between. The CDR3 coding sequence is TGCAGTGCTAGAGTCGGGGCCCGTACAGATACGCAGTATTTT. Translated, it gives CSARVGARTDTQYF.

This chain uses TRBV6-5 with TRBJ2-2; possibly TRBD1 for D (6 bases). Trimming stripped 2 bases from V and 6 bases from J, with 10 bases between. The CDR3 contains 14 residues. CDR1 is MNHEY, CDR2 SVGAGI, per germline. Here the CDR3 reads CASSYTRGAGELFF. The CDR3, as DNA: TGTGCCAGCAGTTACACCAGGGGTGCCGGGGAGCTGTTTTTT.

This clonotype appeared a few times. The chain links TRBV7-2 to TRBJ2-7; TRBD2 matches 8 bases. V trimming: 3 bases; J trimming: 1 base; junction bases outside the gene matches: 8. This CDR3 comprises 16 residues. The germline CDR1 and CDR2 sequences are SGHTA and FQGNSA. CDR3 residues: CASSFPLSGGSYEQYF. DNA for the CDR3: TGTGCCAGCAGCTTCCCACTCAGCGGGGGTTCCTACGAGCAGTACTTC.

This clonotype appeared a few times. The rearrangement joins TRBV20-1 to TRBJ2-1; D may be TRBD2 (7 bases). The germline V gene encodes CDR1 DFQATT and CDR2 SNEGSKA (reference sequence). The length of the CDR3 is 14 residues. The V gene lost 3 bases and the J gene lost 7 bases, with 16 bases spanning the gap. CDR3 coding DNA: TGCAGTGCTAGGAGGGGGGGCCTAGGGAATGAGCAGTTCTTC. Translating gives CSARRGGLGNEQFF.

This clonotype was detected only a few times. The CDR3 DNA reads TGCGCCAGCAGCTCAACAACACTTCCGGGACAGGGAAATGGCTACACCTTC. Translating gives CASSSTTLPGQGNGYTF. V gene TRBV4-3 combines with J gene TRBJ1-2, with 9 bases aligning to TRBD1. V lost 5 bases, J lost 6 bases, and 16 bases stayed unmatched. The CDR3 is made up of 17 amino acids. The germline V gene encodes CDR1 LGHNA and CDR2 YSLEER.

The chain couples TRBV3-1 to TRBJ2-5; 9 bases map to TRBD2. With V trimmed by 4 bases and J by 5 bases, 8 bases remained unmatched. Per germline, CDR1 LGHDT and CDR2 YNNKEL (reference sequence). The CDR3 length is 15 residues. CDR3: CASSRLAGCLETQYF. Written as DNA, the CDR3 is TGTGCCAGCAGCCGTCTAGCGGGGTGCTTGGAGACCCAGTACTTC.

The rearrangement joins TRBV4-2 to TRBJ1-6; 10 bases are a match to TRBD1. CDR1 is LGHNA and CDR2 is YNFKEQ in the germline V gene. The CDR3 has 14 amino acids. J was trimmed by 9 bases and V by 4 bases; bases with no gene match: 3. The CDR3 coding sequence is TGTGCCAGCAGCCTAGGGACAGGGGTTTCACCCCTCCACTTT. This translates into CASSLGTGVSPLHF.

The genes are TRBV7-2 and TRBJ1-2, with D possibly being TRBD1 (6 bases). CDR1 SGHTA and CDR2 FQGNSA come from the germline V gene. Deletions cut 0 bases from V and 4 bases from J, with 15 bases between. The CDR3 contains 16 residues. This CDR3 is CASSLAKYRAFYGYTF. The CDR3 DNA reads TGTGCCAGCAGCTTAGCGAAGTACAGGGCTTTCTATGGCTACACCTTC.

In this sample, this clonotype turned up many times. The chain is built from TRBV6-2 or TRBV6-3 and TRBJ2-1; 14 bases match TRBD2. The V segment lost 7 bases and the J segment 7 bases; nucleotides outside the gene matches: 9. Germline CDR1 is MNHEY and CDR2 is SVGEGT. There are 16 residues in the CDR3. The CDR3 DNA sequence: TGTGCCAGCACCCGACTAGCGGGGGGGCCAGAGAATGAGCAGTTCTTC. Residues: CASTRLAGGPENEQFF.

This clonotype came up many times. This rearrangement joins TRBV11-2 to TRBJ2-3, with TRBD2 matching 13 bases. Germline trimming cut 1 base from V and 5 bases from J; bases unmatched to any gene: 3. Germline V CDR1 and CDR2: SGHAT, FQNNGV. The CDR3 runs to 16 residues. CDR3 bases: TGTGCCAGCAGCTTAGGACTAGCGGGGGGAAAAGATACGCAGTATTTT. It encodes CASSLGLAGGKDTQYF.